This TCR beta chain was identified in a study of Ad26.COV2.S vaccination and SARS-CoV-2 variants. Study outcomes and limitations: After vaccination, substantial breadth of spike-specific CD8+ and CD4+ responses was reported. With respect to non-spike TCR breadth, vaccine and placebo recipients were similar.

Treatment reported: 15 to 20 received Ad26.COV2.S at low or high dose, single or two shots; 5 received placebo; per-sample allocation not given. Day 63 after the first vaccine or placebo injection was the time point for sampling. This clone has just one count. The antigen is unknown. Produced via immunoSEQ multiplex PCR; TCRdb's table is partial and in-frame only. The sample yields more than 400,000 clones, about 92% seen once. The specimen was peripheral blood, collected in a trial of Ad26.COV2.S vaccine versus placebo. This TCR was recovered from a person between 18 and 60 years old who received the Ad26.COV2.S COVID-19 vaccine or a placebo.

CDR3 region: CASSTASGNDEQFF. Written as DNA, the CDR3 is TGTGCCAGTAGTACGGCTAGCGGGAATGATGAGCAGTTCTTC. The rearrangement joins TRBV19 to TRBJ2-1; TRBD2 matches at 9 bases. The CDR3 loop spans 14 amino acids. Germline values: CDR1 LNHDA, CDR2 SQIVND (reference sequence). The junction had 6 bases not matched to a gene; V was cut back by 4 bases and J by 8 bases.